These T cell receptor beta chains were read from a single sample in a study of blood T cell repertoires in COVID-19. Only in-frame clones appear in the TCRdb table, and some are missing; sequencing was by immunoSEQ multiplex PCR. The sample includes about 120,000 clones, approximately 81% seen only once; the top ten take 3% to 4.5%. Sequenced input: peripheral blood. The receptors shown here come from an elderly woman with acute or convalescent COVID-19. Both conserved end residues are part of each CDR3. The D gene is left open where the match is weak. A clone size is listed for some rows: how often the clone was seen (once, few, many), or a class if it is expanded.

abundance	v_gene	j_gene	d_gene	CDR3aa	CDR3nt
NA	TRBV4-1	TRBJ1-4	NA	CASSLQEATNEKLFF	TGCGCCAGCAGCCTCCAAGAGGCAACTAATGAAAAACTGTTTTTT
once	TRBV4-1	TRBJ2-7	TRBD1	CASSQSGTGAYEQYF	TGCGCCAGCAGCCAGTCCGGGACAGGGGCCTACGAGCAGTACTTC
few	TRBV28	TRBJ1-4	TRBD1	CASSGTQGGEEKLFF	TGTGCCAGCAGTGGGACACAGGGGGGGGAGGAAAAACTGTTTTTT
NA	TRBV6-6	TRBJ1-1	TRBD1	CASSYQGALNTEAFF	TGTGCCAGCAGTTATCAGGGGGCCCTGAACACTGAAGCTTTCTTT
NA	TRBV29-1	TRBJ1-1	NA	CSVQRRQGGTEAFF	TGCAGCGTCCAGCGAAGGCAGGGAGGAACTGAAGCTTTCTTT
NA	TRBV28	TRBJ1-2	NA	CASRGASPIGYTF	TGTGCCAGCCGGGGAGCCAGCCCGATAGGCTACACCTTC
NA	TRBV24-1	TRBJ2-3	NA	CATSDRRVARVADTQYF	TGTGCCACCAGTGATCGTCGGGTCGCAAGAGTAGCAGATACGCAGTATTTT
NA	TRBV28	TRBJ1-4	TRBD1	CASSSTGAGTNEKLFF	TGTGCCAGCAGTTCAACAGGGGCGGGAACTAATGAAAAACTGTTTTTT
NA	TRBV6-5	TRBJ1-3	NA	CASSAGTSRNTIYF	TGTGCCAGCAGCGCCGGGACAAGCCGAAACACCATATATTTT
NA	TRBV24-1	TRBJ2-3	NA	CATSDSDPPDTQYF	TGTGCCACCAGCGACTCCGATCCTCCAGATACGCAGTATTTT
NA	TRBV6-2/TRBV6-3	TRBJ2-1	TRBD2	CASSYGTSGSYNEQFF	TGTGCCAGCAGTTACGGGACTAGCGGGAGTTACAATGAGCAGTTCTTC
NA	TRBV7-2	TRBJ2-5	NA	CASSLTSSVMAGTQYF	TGTGCCAGCAGCTTGACCTCTAGCGTGATGGCTGGGACCCAGTACTTC
NA	TRBV28	TRBJ1-1	TRBD1	CASSLRDSTEAFF	TGTGCCAGCAGTTTGCGGGACAGCACTGAAGCTTTCTTT
NA	TRBV6-2/TRBV6-3	TRBJ1-6	NA	CASSYSGRAGLRSPLHF	TGTGCCAGCAGTTACTCAGGTCGTGCAGGGCTGCGGTCACCCCTCCACTTT
NA	TRBV9	TRBJ2-1	TRBD2	CASSVAPGGPGNEQFF	TGTGCCAGCAGCGTAGCTCCGGGGGGGCCGGGAAATGAGCAGTTCTTC
once	TRBV7-9	TRBJ2-6	NA	CASSLHGSGANVLTF	TGTGCCAGCAGCTTGCACGGCTCTGGGGCCAACGTCCTGACTTTC
NA	TRBV11-2	TRBJ2-1	TRBD2	CASSSLAGGRGEQFF	TGTGCCAGCAGCTCCCTAGCGGGGGGTAGGGGTGAGCAGTTCTTC
NA	TRBV24-1	TRBJ2-5	NA	CATSDWARQETQYF	TGTGCCACCAGTGATTGGGCACGCCAAGAGACCCAGTACTTC
NA	TRBV5-5	TRBJ2-1	NA	CASSTATSEQFF	TGTGCCAGCAGCACGGCAACTAGCGAGCAGTTCTTC
few	TRBV9	TRBJ2-1	NA	CASSEGGWAYNEQFF	TGTGCCAGCAGCGAGGGAGGTTGGGCCTACAATGAGCAGTTCTTC
NA	TRBV30	TRBJ2-5	NA	CAWSVNSQETQYF	TGTGCCTGGAGTGTCAACAGCCAAGAGACCCAGTACTTC
few	TRBV19	TRBJ1-4	NA	CASSPIRGLANEKLFF	TGTGCCAGTAGCCCAATCAGGGGCCTAGCTAATGAAAAACTGTTTTTT
NA	TRBV7-2	TRBJ1-2	TRBD1	CASSLLGGDYGYTF	TGTGCCAGCAGCTTATTAGGGGGCGACTATGGCTACACCTTC
NA	TRBV30	TRBJ2-1	NA	CAWSPGGYNEQFF	TGTGCCTGGAGCCCTGGGGGGTACAATGAGCAGTTCTTC
NA	TRBV10-3	TRBJ2-7	NA	CAISEYSSLSYEQYF	TGTGCCATCAGTGAGTATAGTAGCCTCTCCTACGAGCAGTACTTC
once	TRBV28	TRBJ2-5	NA	CASSLSRAQYF	TGTGCCAGCAGTTTGAGCAGGGCCCAGTACTTC
NA	TRBV4-2	TRBJ1-2	NA	CASSQVGAYGYTF	TGTGCCAGCAGCCAGGTGGGGGCCTATGGCTACACCTTC
NA	TRBV2	TRBJ2-7	TRBD2	CASSGGLAGGASYEQYF	TGTGCCAGCAGCGGGGGACTAGCGGGAGGGGCCTCCTACGAGCAGTACTTC
NA	TRBV20-1	TRBJ1-2	TRBD1	CSARGQYGYTF	TGCAGTGCTCGGGGACAGTATGGCTACACCTTC
NA	TRBV20-1	TRBJ1-2	TRBD1	CSASVGQGDYGYTF	TGCAGTGCTAGTGTGGGACAGGGTGACTATGGCTACACCTTC
NA	TRBV6-5	TRBJ2-7	TRBD1	CASSRPGTGGYEQYF	TGTGCCAGCAGTCGTCCCGGGACAGGGGGCTACGAGCAGTACTTC
NA	TRBV2	TRBJ1-1	NA	CASSGQENTEAFF	TGTGCCAGCAGTGGCCAGGAGAACACTGAAGCTTTCTTT
NA	TRBV7-2	TRBJ1-6	NA	CASSSSYNSPLHF	TGTGCCTCCTCGAGCTCCTATAATTCACCCCTCCACTTT
NA	TRBV7-8	TRBJ2-7	TRBD1	CASSLIGTGHDF	TGTGCCAGCAGCTTAATCGGGACAGGTCACGACTTC
NA	TRBV5-1	TRBJ1-1	TRBD1	CASEWGSTGGNTEAFF	TGCGCCAGCGAATGGGGTTCGACAGGGGGCAATACTGAAGCTTTCTTT
few	TRBV3-1/TRBV3-2	TRBJ1-2	TRBD1	CASSQGDRWGYGYTF	TGTGCCAGCAGCCAAGGGGACAGGTGGGGCTATGGCTACACCTTC
NA	TRBV28	TRBJ1-2	NA	CAFSTGNNNYGYTF	TGTGCCTTCTCAACAGGGAACAATAACTATGGCTACACCTTC
NA	TRBV30	TRBJ1-5	NA	CAWSVSQAQPQHF	TGTGCCTGGAGTGTATCCCAGGCCCAGCCCCAGCATTTT
NA	TRBV9	TRBJ1-1	NA	CASSVGRIGSGNTEAFF	TGTGCCAGCAGCGTAGGCCGAATCGGGTCGGGGAACACTGAAGCTTTCTTT
NA	TRBV6-5	TRBJ2-7	NA	CGTDLTRSYEQYF	TGTGGAACCGATCTGACACGGTCCTACGAGCAGTACTTC
once	TRBV5-1	TRBJ2-7	NA	CASSLARGRSYEQYF	TGCGCCAGCAGCTTGGCCAGGGGACGTTCCTACGAGCAGTACTTC
NA	TRBV7-9	TRBJ1-6	NA	CASSADRVSLHF	TGTGCCAGCAGCGCAGACAGAGTTTCCCTCCACTTT
NA	TRBV6-2/TRBV6-3	TRBJ2-3	TRBD1	CASSYTMRDRGPFSTDTQYF	TGTGCCAGCAGTTACACCATGCGGGACAGGGGGCCTTTCTCTACAGATACGCAGTATTTT
NA	TRBV29-1	TRBJ1-1	NA	CSVKRGGNTEAFF	TGCAGCGTCAAGAGGGGGGGGAACACTGAAGCTTTCTTT
few	TRBV19	TRBJ1-5	NA	CASSGREGQPQHF	TGTGCCAGTAGTGGTCGGGAGGGACAGCCCCAGCATTTT
NA	TRBV19	TRBJ2-2	NA	CASSIQGLNTGELFF	TGTGCCAGTAGTATTCAGGGCCTGAACACCGGGGAGCTGTTTTTT
NA	TRBV6-2/TRBV6-3	TRBJ1-2	NA	CASSYSRDYTF	TGTGCCAGCAGTTATAGTAGAGACTACACCTTC